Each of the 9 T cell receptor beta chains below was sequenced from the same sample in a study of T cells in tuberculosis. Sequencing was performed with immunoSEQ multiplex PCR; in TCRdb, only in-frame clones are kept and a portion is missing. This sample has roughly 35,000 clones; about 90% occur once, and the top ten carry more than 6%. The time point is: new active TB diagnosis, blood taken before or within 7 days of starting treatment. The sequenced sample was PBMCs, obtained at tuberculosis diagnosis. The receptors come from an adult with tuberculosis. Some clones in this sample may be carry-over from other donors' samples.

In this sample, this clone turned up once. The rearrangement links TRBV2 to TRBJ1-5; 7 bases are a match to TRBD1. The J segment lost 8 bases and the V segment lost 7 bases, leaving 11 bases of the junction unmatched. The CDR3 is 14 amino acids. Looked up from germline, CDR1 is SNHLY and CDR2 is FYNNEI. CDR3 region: CASKETGTIEPQHF. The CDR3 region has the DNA TGTGCCAGCAAGGAGACAGGGACAATAGAGCCCCAGCATTTT. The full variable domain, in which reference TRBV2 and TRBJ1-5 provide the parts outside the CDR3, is EPEVTQTPSHQVTQMGQEVILRCVPISNHLYFYWYRQILGQKVEFLVSFYNNEISEKSEIFDDQFSVERPDGSNFTLKIRSTKLEDSAMYFCASKETGTIEPQHFGDGTRLSIL.

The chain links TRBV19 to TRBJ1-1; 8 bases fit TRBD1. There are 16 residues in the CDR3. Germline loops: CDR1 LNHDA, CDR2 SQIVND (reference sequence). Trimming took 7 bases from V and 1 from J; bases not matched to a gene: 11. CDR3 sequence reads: CASNLQGARGNTEAFF. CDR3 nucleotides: TGTGCCAGTAACCTCCAGGGGGCGCGGGGGAACACTGAAGCTTTCTTT.

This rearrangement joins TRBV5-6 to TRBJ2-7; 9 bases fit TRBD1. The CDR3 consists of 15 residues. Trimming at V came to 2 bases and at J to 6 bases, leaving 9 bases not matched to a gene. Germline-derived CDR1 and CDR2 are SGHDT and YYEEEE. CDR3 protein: CASSLPGQGRSEQYF. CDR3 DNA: TGTGCCAGCAGCTTACCGGGACAGGGCAGGTCCGAGCAGTACTTC.

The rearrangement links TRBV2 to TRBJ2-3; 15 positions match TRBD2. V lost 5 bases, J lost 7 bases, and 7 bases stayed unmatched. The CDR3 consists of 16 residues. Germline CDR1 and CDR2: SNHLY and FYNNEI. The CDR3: CASSFGLAGGPNTQYF. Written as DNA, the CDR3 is TGTGCCAGCAGTTTTGGACTAGCGGGGGGGCCAAATACGCAGTATTTT.

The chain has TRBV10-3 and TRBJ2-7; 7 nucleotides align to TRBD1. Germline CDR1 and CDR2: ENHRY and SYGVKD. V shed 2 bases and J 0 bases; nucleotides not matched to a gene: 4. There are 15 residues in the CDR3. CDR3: CAISEPYRGSYEQYF. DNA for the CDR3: TGTGCCATCAGTGAGCCCTACAGGGGCTCCTACGAGCAGTACTTC.

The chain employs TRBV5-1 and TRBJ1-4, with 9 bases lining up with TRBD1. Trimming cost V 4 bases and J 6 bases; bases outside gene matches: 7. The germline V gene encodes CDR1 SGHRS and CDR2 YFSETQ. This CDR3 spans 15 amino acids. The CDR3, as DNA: TGCGCCAGCAGCCAAACAGGGGGCCGGTATGAAAAACTGTTTTTT. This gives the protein CASSQTGGRYEKLFF.

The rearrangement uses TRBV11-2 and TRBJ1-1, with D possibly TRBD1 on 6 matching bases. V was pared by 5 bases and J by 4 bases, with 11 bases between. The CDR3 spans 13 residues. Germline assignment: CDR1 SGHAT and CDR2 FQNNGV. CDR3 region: CASSNRVGTEAFF. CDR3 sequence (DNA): TGTGCCAGCAGCAACAGGGTTGGCACTGAAGCTTTCTTT.

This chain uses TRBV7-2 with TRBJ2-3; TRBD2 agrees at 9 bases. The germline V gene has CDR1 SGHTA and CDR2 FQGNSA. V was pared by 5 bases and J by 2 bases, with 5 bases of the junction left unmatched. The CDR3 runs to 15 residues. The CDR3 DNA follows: TGTGCCAGCAGCCGCGGGGGGGTGGCCACAGATACGCAGTATTTT. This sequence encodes CASSRGGVATDTQYF.

CDR3 region: CASSEAGTETEYF. CDR3 in DNA: TGTGCCAGCAGTGAGGCCGGGACAGAAACGGAGTATTTT. The chain has TRBV6-1 and TRBJ2-3; 7 bases are a match to TRBD1. Looked up from germline, CDR1 is MNHNS and CDR2 is SASEGT. CDR3 length: 13 amino acids. V was pared by 3 bases and J by 13 bases, with 10 bases of the junction left unmatched.